The 2 T cell receptor beta chains presented below share a single source sample, sequenced in a study of OX40 agonist ivuxolimab in advanced cancers. Clones were sequenced by immunoSEQ multiplex PCR, and TCRdb holds only the in-frame ones, with some missing. The data hold roughly 81,000 clones, with about 93% observed a single time. The sample here was CD4+ or CD8+ T cells sorted from blood, taken in a trial of the OX40 agonist ivuxolimab. These receptors were obtained from an adult with an advanced solid tumor such as melanoma, head and neck, liver or kidney cancer.

V and J are TRBV27 and TRBJ1-1; 10 bases are shared with TRBD1. The CDR3 length is 16 residues. The germline CDR1 and CDR2 sequences are MNHEY and SMNVEV (reference sequence). Unmatched junction bases numbered 13, after V lost 8 bases and J lost 4 bases. The CDR3, as DNA: TGTGCCAGCCGATTGGACTCGACAGGGGGCATCACTGAAGCTTTCTTT. It codes for CASRLDSTGGITEAFF.

The V and J genes are TRBV5-1 and TRBJ2-1, with 9 bases aligning to TRBD2. CDR1 is SGHRS, CDR2 YFSETQ, per germline. Unmatched junction bases numbered 8, after V lost 3 bases and J lost 4 bases. CDR3 length: 16 amino acids. CDR3 in DNA: TGCGCCAGCAGCTGGGGAGCGGGAGGTATTTACAATGAGCAGTTCTTC. Protein product: CASSWGAGGIYNEQFF.